A single sample is the source of the 31 T cell receptor beta chains below, sequenced in a study of cytomegalovirus exposure and HLA in healthy donors. With 60 Vbeta and 13 Jbeta primers, the PCR was carried out. Profiled with immunoSEQ multiplex PCR; TCRdb holds only in-frame clones, not every one. The sample yields 130,000 or so clones, approximately 71% seen once. The material sequenced was PBMCs. The receptors here all came from a middle-aged man in good health and CMV-seronegative.

This clone was detected once. The chain recombines TRBV7-2 with TRBJ1-6; TRBD1 might be the D (5 bases). Germline CDR1 SGHTA, CDR2 FQGNSA. V was pared by 5 bases and J by 9 bases, with 8 bases between. There are 12 residues in the CDR3. The CDR3 DNA follows: TGTGCCAGCAGCCAAGGGGCTTCACCCCTCCACTTT. This translates into CASSQGASPLHF.

The sample holds one count of this clone. V usage is TRBV19 and J usage is TRBJ1-1; perhaps TRBD1 as D (5 bases). Germline V CDR1 and CDR2: LNHDA, SQIVND (reference sequence). The CDR3 runs to 16 residues. V gave up 6 bases and J gave up 3 bases, with 20 bases separating them. The CDR3 spells CASSYPSGRYYTEAFF. The CDR3 nucleotides are TGTGCCAGTAGCTACCCCTCAGGGCGATACTACACTGAAGCTTTCTTT.

The J gene is TRBJ2-7, the V gene TRBV5-4; 7 positions agree with TRBD1. Germline CDR1 reads SGHNT; CDR2 reads YYREEE (reference sequence). The CDR3 extends over 15 amino acids. The junction had 5 bases not matched to a gene; V was cut back by 1 base and J by 1 base. The CDR3 DNA sequence: TGTGCCAGCAGCTTGCCTGGGACAGTTTCCTACGAGCAGTACTTC. This translates into CASSLPGTVSYEQYF. Full variable domain (remainder filled in from reference TRBV5-4 and TRBJ2-7): ETGVTQSPTHLIKTRGQQVTLRCSSQSGHNTVSWYQQALGQGPQFIFQYYREEENGRGNFPPRFSGLQFPNYSSELNVNALELDDSALYLCASSLPGTVSYEQYFGPGTRLTVT.

V usage is TRBV7-8 and J usage is TRBJ2-7, with TRBD2 matching 11 bases. Germline V gene lookup returns CDR1 SGHVS and CDR2 FQNEAQ. This CDR3 comprises 15 residues. V shed 4 bases, J shed 5 bases, and the junction held 7 bases outside the gene matches. CDR3 in amino acids: CASSSRLAGFNEQYF. The CDR3 coding sequence is TGTGCCAGCAGCTCACGACTAGCGGGGTTCAACGAGCAGTACTTC.

This clone was detected a few times. The chain joins TRBV27 to TRBJ2-7, with D tentatively TRBD1 (6 bases). V gave up 8 bases and J gave up 1 base, with 12 bases separating them. Germline CDR1 reads MNHEY; CDR2 reads SMNVEV (reference sequence). This CDR3 has 13 residues. CDR3 nucleotides: TGTGCCAGCGGGTCGACAGGTTCCTACGAGCAGTACTTC. Protein: CASGSTGSYEQYF.

About this clone itself: The same CDR3 arises from other DNA sequences in this sample as well. The gene calls are TRBV19 and TRBJ2-4, with TRBD1 matching over 9 bases. V lost 8 bases and J lost 4; bases outside the gene matches: 9. The CDR3 extends over 15 amino acids. CDR1 LNHDA and CDR2 SQIVND come from the germline V gene (reference sequence). The CDR3 region has the DNA TGTGCCAGTGCTACCGCCGGGACAGGGAAAAACATTCAGTACTTC. It translates to CASATAGTGKNIQYF.

The chain carries TRBV30 and TRBJ1-5; TRBD1 agrees at 7 bases. J gave up 6 bases and V 2 bases, and 4 bases lay outside the gene matches. This CDR3 region has 13 residues. The V gene's germline CDR1 is GTSNPN and CDR2 SVGIG (reference sequence). CDR3 amino acids: CAWSTGAGQPQHF. The CDR3 nucleotides read TGTGCCTGGAGTACAGGGGCTGGTCAGCCCCAGCATTTT.

There are a few counts of this clone. The chain's CDR3 is CASSPQGSGANVLTF. The CDR3 DNA reads as TGCGCCAGCAGCCCACAGGGATCTGGGGCCAACGTCCTGACTTTC. This chain links TRBV4-3 with TRBJ2-6; a weak D match, TRBD1 (6 bases). This CDR3 comprises 15 residues. Germline V lookup: CDR1 LGHNA, CDR2 YSLEER. The germline V and J ends were trimmed by 4 bases and 1 base, with 8 bases remaining between them.

The chain is built from TRBV4-2 and TRBJ2-3; possible D gene TRBD1, 5 bases. This CDR3 spans 17 amino acids. The germline V and J ends were trimmed by 1 base and 2 bases, with 16 bases remaining between them. Germline values: CDR1 LGHNA, CDR2 YNFKEQ. CDR3 bases: TGTGCCAGCAGCCAAGCTGGGGCTAAAGGGTTCACAGATACGCAGTATTTT. Residues: CASSQAGAKGFTDTQYF.

The V call is TRBV6-6, the J call TRBJ2-2, with a tentative D call TRBD1 (7 bases). The germline V gene encodes CDR1 MNHNY and CDR2 SVGAGI (reference sequence). CDR3 length: 16 amino acids. Trimming took 2 bases from V and 4 from J, leaving 14 bases between them. The CDR3 sequence: CASSYRQGGRTGELFF. The CDR3 nucleotides are TGTGCCAGCAGTTACAGGCAGGGGGGCCGCACCGGGGAGCTGTTTTTT.

The chain employs TRBV5-6 and TRBJ2-5, with TRBD1 identical over 9 bases. Germline V lookup: CDR1 SGHDT, CDR2 YYEEEE. With V trimmed by 6 bases and J by 5 bases, 11 bases remained unmatched. This CDR3 has 15 residues. CDR3 sequence (DNA): TGTGCCAGCACCCGGACAGGGGTCCGGCAGGAGACCCAGTACTTC. Protein: CASTRTGVRQETQYF.

As concerns this clone: Lacking the conserved final phenylalanine or tryptophan, this CDR3 likely reflects a read error. V and J are TRBV5-1 and TRBJ1-2; 9 bases line up with TRBD1. Germline-derived CDR1 and CDR2 are SGHRS and YFSETQ. This CDR3 contains 15 residues. J lost 4 bases, V lost 3 bases, and 7 bases had no gene match. The CDR3 DNA follows: TGCGCCAGCAGCTCCCGGGACAGGGCAGGCTATGGCTACACCCTC. Translation gives CASSSRDRAGYGYTL.

The rearrangement joins TRBV5-1 to TRBJ2-1; tentative D call: TRBD2 (6 bases). The germline V and J ends were trimmed by 0 bases and 5 bases, with 12 bases remaining between them. Germline CDR1 is SGHRS and CDR2 is YFSETQ. CDR3 length: 15 amino acids. The CDR3, as DNA: TGCGCCAGCAGCTTGGTAGCGGATGGCCACAATGAGCAGTTCTTC. Protein sequence: CASSLVADGHNEQFF.

The V call is TRBV9, the J call TRBJ2-7; 9 bases line up with TRBD1. The ends lost 10 bases at V and 6 bases at J; junction bases unmatched: 17. This CDR3 has 15 amino acids. The V gene's germline CDR1 is SGDLS and CDR2 YYNGEE. CDR3 DNA: TGTGCCCCCAAAACAAAGGGACAGGGAACGGGCGAGCAGTACTTC. Translation gives CAPKTKGQGTGEQYF.

The CDR3 is CASGLVAFPSYNSPLHF. CDR3 DNA sequence: TGTGCTAGTGGTTTGGTGGCATTCCCCTCCTATAATTCACCCCTCCACTTT. The V gene is TRBV12-5, the J gene TRBJ1-6; D gene ambiguous. The CDR3 totals 17 residues. With 0 bases removed from V and 0 bases from J, the gap between germline ends came to 9 bases. In germline, CDR1 is LGHNT, CDR2 FRNRAP.

In its sample, this clone was seen a few times. This chain uses TRBV2 with TRBJ1-5; the match to TRBD1 covers 9 bases. Trimming removed 7 bases from V and 6 bases from J; junction bases left unmatched: 7. The CDR3 totals 14 residues. CDR1 and CDR2 from the germline V gene are SNHLY and FYNNEI. For the CDR3, the DNA is TGTGCCAGCACCGAACAGGGGGCTCGTCAGCCCCAGCATTTT. It specifies CASTEQGARQPQHF.

This clone has a single count. This chain joins TRBV9 and TRBJ1-5; D gene uncertain. The CDR3 covers 15 residues. Trimming shortened V by 3 bases and J by 0 bases, and 10 bases separated the two germline ends. Germline lookup yields CDR1 SGDLS and CDR2 YYNGEE. The CDR3 bases are TGTGCCAGCAGCGAGGGCGGGATTAGCAATCAGCCCCAGCATTTT. The encoded protein is CASSEGGISNQPQHF.

The chain recombines TRBV27 with TRBJ1-5; TRBD1 aligns across 8 bases. CDR1 MNHEY and CDR2 SMNVEV come from the germline V gene (reference sequence). Trimming removed 5 bases from V and 9 bases from J; junction bases left unmatched: 9. This CDR3 is built from 14 residues. The CDR3 loop reads CASSGQGVSGPQHF. Here the CDR3 DNA reads TGTGCCAGCAGTGGACAGGGCGTGAGCGGGCCCCAGCATTTT.

V is TRBV5-4 and J is TRBJ2-3; possibly TRBD2 for D (6 bases). The ends were cut back, 0 bases at V and 2 bases at J, with 7 bases in the middle. CDR3 length: 14 amino acids. Germline V gene data show CDR1 as SGHNT and CDR2 as YYREEE (reference sequence). CDR3 protein: CASSLAGLTDTQYF. CDR3 in DNA: TGTGCCAGCAGCTTGGCGGGACTCACAGATACGCAGTATTTT.

This chain joins TRBV27 and TRBJ1-1; D might be TRBD1 (6 bases). V lost 8 bases and J lost 2, with 9 bases in between. CDR3 length: 12 residues. Germline-derived CDR1 and CDR2 are MNHEY and SMNVEV (reference sequence). The CDR3 spells CASGQSNTEAFF. Here the CDR3 DNA reads TGTGCCAGCGGACAGTCAAACACTGAAGCTTTCTTT.

The chain carries TRBV19 and TRBJ1-5, with 11 bases fitting TRBD1. The V and J ends lost 10 bases and 2 bases, in that order; junction bases with no gene match: 16. Germline lookup yields CDR1 LNHDA and CDR2 SQIVND (reference sequence). This CDR3 has 18 amino acids. CDR3 nucleotides: TGTGCCACCGATCCGGGACAGGGGGAACGATCCGGCAATCAGCCCCAGCATTTT. Encoded protein: CATDPGQGERSGNQPQHF.

The chain has TRBV6-1 and TRBJ2-1; possibly TRBD2 for D (6 bases). This CDR3 is built from 15 residues. With 4 bases removed from V and 4 bases from J, the gap between germline ends came to 14 bases. Germline V lookup: CDR1 MNHNS, CDR2 SASEGT. CDR3 nucleotides: TGTGCCAGCAGTGTCGGACTAAACCCTTACAATGAGCAGTTCTTC. This gives the protein CASSVGLNPYNEQFF.

V gene TRBV5-1 combines with J gene TRBJ1-1; D is unresolved. The CDR3 sequence is 16 residues long. Trimming removed 1 base at V and 0 bases at J, with 13 bases between. Germline V gene sequence: CDR1 SGHRS, CDR2 YFSETQ. CDR3: CASSLHPTVLNTEAFF. For the CDR3, the DNA is TGCGCCAGCAGCTTGCACCCTACAGTTTTGAACACTGAAGCTTTCTTT. Drawing the rest from reference TRBV5-1 and TRBJ1-1, the complete variable domain is KAGVTQTPRYLIKTRGQQVTLSCSPISGHRSVSWYQQTPGQGLQFLFEYFSETQRNKGNFPGRFSGRQFSNSRSEMNVSTLELGDSALYLCASSLHPTVLNTEAFFGQGTRLTVV.

This clone was seen just once. This chain links TRBV5-1 with TRBJ2-5, with D perhaps TRBD1 (5 bases). CDR1 and CDR2 from the germline V gene are SGHRS and YFSETQ. This CDR3 comprises 12 residues. Trimming took 0 bases from V and 5 from J, leaving 5 bases between them. The CDR3 DNA sequence: TGCGCCAGCAGCTTGGAGGGGGAGACCCAGTACTTC. As protein: CASSLEGETQYF.

This chain uses TRBV27 with TRBJ1-4, with D uncertain. In germline, CDR1 is MNHEY, CDR2 SMNVEV (reference sequence). The CDR3 length is 14 residues. V was shortened by 6 bases and J by 8 bases, with 16 bases between the two germline ends. In DNA form, the CDR3 reads TGTGCCAGCAGAATCGGGGAAGGCCCCGAAAAACTGTTTTTT. Translated: CASRIGEGPEKLFF. The full variable domain, completed using reference TRBV27 and TRBJ1-4, is EAQVTQNPRYLITVTGKKLTVTCSQNMNHEYMSWYRQDPGLGLRQIYYSMNVEVTDKGDVPEGYKVSRKEKRNFPLILESPSPNQTSLYFCASRIGEGPEKLFFGSGTQLSVL.

V usage is TRBV27 and J usage is TRBJ1-5; D uncertain. Germline values: CDR1 MNHEY, CDR2 SMNVEV (reference sequence). Trimming stripped 2 bases from V and 0 bases from J, with 8 bases between. The CDR3 is 15 amino acids. CDR3 region: CASSLGVSSNQPQHF. The CDR3 DNA follows: TGTGCCAGCAGTTTAGGAGTTTCTAGCAATCAGCCCCAGCATTTT.

The chain carries TRBV14 and TRBJ2-7; the D gene is possibly TRBD1 (6 bases). Per the germline V gene, CDR1 is SGHDN and CDR2 is FVKESK. V was trimmed by 1 base and J by 7 bases, leaving 14 bases between them. The CDR3 extends over 14 amino acids. In DNA, the CDR3 is TGTGCCAGCAGCCAAGTGCGGAACAGGGTTGAGCAGTACTTC. It encodes CASSQVRNRVEQYF.

The gene calls are TRBV10-3 and TRBJ2-7; 8 bases are a match to TRBD1. Germline loops: CDR1 ENHRY, CDR2 SYGVKD. This CDR3 comprises 13 residues. Losses at the gene ends were 9 bases for V and 1 base for J; bases not matched to a gene: 5. The DNA of the CDR3 is TGTGCCATTAGACAGGGGAAATCCTACGAGCAGTACTTC. Its translation is CAIRQGKSYEQYF.

This chain uses TRBV29-1 with TRBJ1-2; 10 bases are a match to TRBD1. This CDR3 has 15 residues. CDR1 is SQVTM and CDR2 is ANQGSEA in the germline V gene. The V and J ends lost 8 bases and 2 bases, in that order; junction bases with no gene match: 11. CDR3 region: CSSPTGGSNNYGYTF. DNA for the CDR3: TGCAGCTCGCCGACAGGGGGCTCTAACAACTATGGCTACACCTTC.

There are a few counts of this clone. The chain has TRBV2 and TRBJ1-6, with 7 bases fitting TRBD1. Trimming took 6 bases from V and 10 from J; bases not matched to a gene: 12. The germline CDR1 and CDR2 sequences are SNHLY and FYNNEI. The CDR3 covers 15 residues. For the CDR3, the DNA is TGTGCCAGCAGCGGACAGGTCACGGTAGGGTCACCCCTCCACTTT. It is translated as CASSGQVTVGSPLHF.

The chain combines TRBV2 with TRBJ2-7; D possibly corresponds to TRBD1 (6 bases). The CDR3 sequence is 15 residues long. Germline values: CDR1 SNHLY, CDR2 FYNNEI. Trimming stripped 4 bases from V and 0 bases from J, with 13 bases between. The CDR3 region has the DNA TGTGCCAGCAGTGTACAGGGACCAAGCTCCTACGAGCAGTACTTC. As protein: CASSVQGPSSYEQYF.